A single sample is the source of the 13 T cell receptor beta chains below, sequenced in a study of chemoradiotherapy in HPV16-positive cancers. Method: immunoSEQ multiplex PCR; TCRdb's copy keeps in-frame clones and lacks some. The top ten hold around 23% of the sample, which has just over 25,000 clones, approximately 90% seen once. The sample in question was blood, obtained from a patient who underwent chemoradiotherapy. The source is a human donor with HPV-associated anogenital cancer.

This clone has a handful of counts. The rearrangement uses TRBV5-1 and TRBJ1-6, with 8 bases lining up with TRBD1. V lost 1 base to trimming and J lost 7 bases; unmatched junction nucleotides: 7. The CDR3 is made up of 16 amino acids. Germline CDR1 reads SGHRS; CDR2 reads YFSETQ. This CDR3 is CASSLQGAKYNSPLHF. The CDR3 DNA follows: TGCGCCAGCAGCTTGCAGGGGGCGAAATACAATTCACCCCTCCACTTT.

The chain is built from TRBV18 and TRBJ2-5, with D uncertain. In germline, CDR1 is KGHSH, CDR2 LQKENI. There are 14 residues in the CDR3. Trimming took off 3 bases at V and 5 bases at J, with 13 bases between the two ends. Here the CDR3 reads CASSPPAPLETQYF. DNA of the CDR3: TGTGCCAGCTCACCCCCAGCTCCCCTGGAGACCCAGTACTTC.

This clone was found once. V usage is TRBV29-1 and J usage is TRBJ2-2; 7 bases line up with TRBD1. Germline lookup yields CDR1 SQVTM and CDR2 ANQGSEA. The CDR3 has 14 amino acids. The junction had 6 bases not matched to a gene; V was cut back by 4 bases and J by 4 bases. CDR3 nucleotides: TGCAGCGTTGGACAGGGCGTGGGCACCGGGGAGCTGTTTTTT. Amino acid sequence: CSVGQGVGTGELFF.

CDR3 loop: CASSLGHPSGNTIYF. CDR3 DNA: TGTGCCAGCAGTCTTGGACATCCCTCTGGAAACACCATATATTTT. This chain links TRBV2 with TRBJ1-3; possible D gene TRBD1, 5 bases. Germline assignment: CDR1 SNHLY and CDR2 FYNNEI. The CDR3 runs to 15 residues. The V end lost 5 bases, the J end lost 0 bases, and 11 bases lay between the germline ends.

The CDR3 loop is CASSLWDRGSYEQYF. The CDR3 region has the DNA TGTGCCAGCAGCCTATGGGACAGGGGTTCCTACGAGCAGTACTTC. The V call is TRBV14, the J call TRBJ2-7, with 10 bases identical to TRBD1. After removal of 4 bases from V and 1 base from J, the junction contained 4 bases not matched to a gene. There are 15 residues in the CDR3. Germline-derived CDR1 and CDR2 are SGHDN and FVKESK.

The rearrangement joins TRBV7-2 to TRBJ1-2; D might be TRBD1 (6 bases). Germline CDR1 and CDR2: SGHTA and FQGNSA. With 5 bases removed from V and 8 bases from J, the gap between germline ends came to 21 bases. The CDR3 runs 15 residues. CDR3 nucleotide sequence: TGTGCCAGCAGCCCTCCCGGGGGGCAGGGGAGCGGCTACACCTTC. As protein: CASSPPGGQGSGYTF. The whole variable domain, remainder taken from reference TRBV7-2 and TRBJ1-2, is GAGVSQSPSNKVTEKGKDVELRCDPISGHTALYWYRQSLGQGLEFLIYFQGNSAPDKSGLPSDRFSAERTGGSVSTLTIQRTQQEDSAVYLCASSPPGGQGSGYTFGSGTRLTVV.

The chain has TRBV6-5 and TRBJ2-7; no clear D. The V gene lost 2 bases and the J gene lost 6 bases, with 5 bases spanning the gap. CDR1 is MNHEY, CDR2 SVGAGI, per germline. CDR3 size: 11 residues. The CDR3: CASSYGSEQYF. The DNA of the CDR3 is TGTGCCAGCAGTTACGGGTCCGAGCAGTACTTC.

V gene TRBV18 combines with J gene TRBJ2-5; the D is unclear. Germline loops: CDR1 KGHSH, CDR2 LQKENI. The CDR3 consists of 13 residues. The V gene lost 1 base and the J gene lost 0 bases, with 3 bases spanning the gap. Here the CDR3 DNA reads TGTGCCAGCTCACCACAGGACCAAGAGACCCAGTACTTC. Protein sequence: CASSPQDQETQYF. Full variable domain (rest looked up from reference TRBV18 and TRBJ2-5): NAGVMQNPRHLVRRRGQEARLRCSPMKGHSHVYWYRQLPEEGLKFMVYLQKENIIDESGMPKERFSAEFPKEGPSILRIQQVVRGDSAAYFCASSPQDQETQYFGPGTRLLVL.

The chain uses TRBV2 and TRBJ2-3; D gene uncertain. Trimming left V 3 bases short and J 5 bases short, with 9 bases between. The CDR3 loop spans 13 amino acids. Germline CDR1 reads SNHLY; CDR2 reads FYNNEI. As DNA, the CDR3 is TGTGCCAGCAGTGACGGACCAGGAGATACGCAGTATTTT. Amino acid sequence: CASSDGPGDTQYF.

This clone was seen just once. This chain joins TRBV7-2 and TRBJ1-2; no reliable D call. V lost 4 bases and J lost 1, with 10 bases in between. CDR3 length: 14 residues. CDR1 and CDR2 (germline): SGHTA, FQGNSA. Here the CDR3 reads CASSSARSNYGYTF. The CDR3 DNA reads TGTGCCAGCAGCTCCGCTCGGAGTAACTATGGCTACACCTTC.

This chain joins TRBV7-2 and TRBJ1-1, with a weak D call TRBD1 (5 bases). Looked up from germline, CDR1 is SGHTA and CDR2 is FQGNSA. The CDR3 totals 13 residues. The V gene lost 7 bases and the J gene lost 4 bases, with 13 bases spanning the gap. The CDR3 nucleotides read TGTGCCAGCATTAAGACGGGGGGCACTGAAGCTTTCTTT. It is translated as CASIKTGGTEAFF. Drawing the rest from reference TRBV7-2 and TRBJ1-1, the complete variable domain is GAGVSQSPSNKVTEKGKDVELRCDPISGHTALYWYRQSLGQGLEFLIYFQGNSAPDKSGLPSDRFSAERTGGSVSTLTIQRTQQEDSAVYLCASIKTGGTEAFFGQGTRLTVV.

The J gene is TRBJ2-1, the V gene TRBV30, with D unclear. This CDR3 spans 15 amino acids. Germline CDR1 reads GTSNPN; CDR2 reads SVGIG (reference sequence). V lost 5 bases, J lost 0 bases, and 14 bases lay in between. CDR3 sequence (DNA): TGTGCCTGGGATCTCCCGGTTAGCTCCTACAATGAGCAGTTCTTC. Residues: CAWDLPVSSYNEQFF.

The V gene is TRBV2, the J gene TRBJ2-3; no definite D call. With 7 bases removed from V and 4 bases from J, the gap between germline ends came to 18 bases. From germline, CDR1 is SNHLY and CDR2 FYNNEI. There are 15 residues in the CDR3. The CDR3 here is CASKRSPAGADTQYF. The DNA for the CDR3 is TGTGCCAGCAAGCGTAGTCCGGCTGGCGCAGATACGCAGTATTTT.